This TCR beta chain was found in a study of STAT5B mutations in CD4+ large granular lymphocyte leukemia. Findings and limits, study-wide: TRBV06-family usage was enriched in top patient clones (8/27) versus controls (2/35). Without putative leukemic clones, patient CD4-sorted repertoires remained more clonal than healthy CD4+ repertoires.

The CDR3 totals 16 residues. The V gene's germline CDR1 is KGHSH and CDR2 LQKENI. Trimming took 3 bases from V and 6 from J; bases not matched to a gene: 6. Only a few counts were recorded for this clone. Its antigen is as yet unknown. In the authors' workflow: Lowest detectable productive clonotype frequency was 2.59 x 10-5. This table comes from immunoSEQ multiplex PCR, and its TCRdb copy is limited to in-frame clones, with some not included. V, J and clone size reflect that table, while D and trimming were determined from the DNA. The sample holds 20,000 or so clones, more than 75% seen once. J is TRBJ1-5 and V is TRBV18; 12 nucleotides align to TRBD1. Sequenced material: CD4+ T cells from blood buffy coats. The sequence was collected from a human donor in good health. The CDR3 DNA reads as TGTGCCAGCTCACCCGACGGGACAGGGGGCGGTCAGCCCCAGCATTTT. Its translation is CASSPDGTGGGQPQHF.